This T cell receptor (beta chain) came from a study of shared clonotypes between healthy human individuals. Study at large: Per donor, three plates held CD4 naive cells, three held CD4 memory, two held CD8 naive and one held CD8 memory. Study observations and caveats: In contrast to clonotypes shared by all four donors, non-shared clonotypes had lower generation probabilities.

The naive CD8 subset, CD45RO-negative cells positively selected for CCR7, excluded terminally differentiated effector memory CD45RA+ cells. CDR3 length equals 15 residues. The ends lost 2 bases at V and 2 bases at J; junction bases unmatched: 6. CDR1 is SGHTA and CDR2 is FQGNSA in the germline V gene. Worth noting for this clone: Antigen specificity is unknown.

Every subset's genomic DNA went evenly onto several immunoSEQ plates. Libraries were prepared by immunoSEQ multiplex PCR; TCRdb keeps only in-frame clonotypes and omits some of them. The data contain some 2,100,000 clones, 93% of them seen just once; the ten biggest clones take up over 1.5%. The material sequenced was naive CD8+ T cells from PBMCs. The receptor was derived from a man aged 18 to 35 in good health. Some clones in this sample may be carry-over from other donors' samples. The V gene is TRBV7-2, the J gene TRBJ2-7, with 7 bases that match TRBD2. CDR3 sequence reads: CASSLWAGVAYEQYF. CDR3 nucleotides: TGTGCCAGCAGCTTATGGGCGGGAGTTGCCTACGAGCAGTACTTC.